This T cell receptor (beta chain) was obtained from a study of T-cell memory formation after mild COVID-19. Study in general: Clustering of TCRs was largely donor specific. Whole-study results and caveats: Whereas later expanders leaned CD4+, clones contracting day 15 to 85 showed a balanced CD4/CD8 makeup.

The V end was cut by 5 bases, the J end by 6 bases, with 14 bases between. Germline V CDR1 and CDR2: SGHNT, YENEEA. The CDR3 has 14 residues. UMIs and sample barcodes were carried by the TCR alpha and TCR beta cDNA libraries that 5'RACE produced using constant-segment primers. TCRdb reprocessed the 5' RACE reads with MiXCR, giving one entry per CDR3 protein. This sample has approximately 300,000 distinct CDR3 sequences, with 15% to 20% found just once. This clonotype has more than one count but fewer than ten. Its antigen is not identified. The rearrangement joins TRBV11-3 to TRBJ2-1, with D unresolved. What was sequenced was PBMCs or a T cell subset sorted from them (not recorded which). This TCR derives from a man younger than 35 who had mild COVID-19 (a few samples of this study predate the infection). Cell type and time point are not known. The CDR3 spells CASSPTPSFNEQFF. The CDR3 DNA sequence: TGTGCCAGCAGCCCCACCCCAAGCTTCAATGAGCAGTTCTTC.